The clone carrying this T cell receptor (beta chain) has ten or more counts. Antigen unknown. This record belongs to a study of read filtering for tumor transcriptome and immune sequencing. Study-level information: Per sample, TCR-region reads ranged about 4 to 11 million by IR-seq, roughly 80 to 1,300 by RNA-seq.

The library was built from about 0.4 ug RNA with molecular barcoded adaptors for alpha/delta and beta/gamma chains. TCRdb called the reads again in MiXCR, with one record for every CDR3 protein. Among tens of thousands of distinct CDR3 sequences listed, about 20% were seen once. The CDR3 consists of 16 residues. The germline CDR1 and CDR2 sequences are DFQATT and SNEGSKA (reference sequence). With 3 bases removed from V and 1 base from J, the gap between germline ends came to 18 bases. Study-wide points: Correlation between methods rose after single-read clonotypes were removed. Even smaller IR-seq throughput identified most shared clonotypes.

The specimen was a population of CD138-negative cells sorted from bone marrow. This TCR came from a donor aged 40 or older with multiple myeloma. This sequence joins TRBV20-1 and TRBJ1-1, with D perhaps TRBD1 (6 bases). CDR3 sequence: CSASPPKDRQNTEAFF. CDR3 sequence (DNA): TGCAGTGCTAGTCCCCCAAAAGACAGGCAGAACACTGAAGCTTTCTTT.